This T cell receptor (beta chain) was documented in a study of blood T cell repertoires in COVID-19. Looking at the study overall: Researchers got acute and convalescent COVID-19 samples from the United States, Italy and Spain.

Trimming stripped 6 bases from V and 7 bases from J, with 12 bases between. The CDR3 is 12 residues long. The germline CDR1 and CDR2 sequences are SNHLY and FYNNEI. Seattle researchers signed up patients amid active infection and tracked them longitudinally. Per the authors' pipeline: Quantification of nucleated cells was approximated via reference gene primer amplification. Sequencing used immunoSEQ multiplex PCR; TCRdb keeps in-frame clones, though not all of them. V and J calls and clone size are given by that table; D and trimming were obtained from the DNA. The top ten clones hold around 8% of a sample with approximately 500,000 clones, about 89% of them seen once. This clone has just a few counts.

This chain links TRBV2 with TRBJ1-1; D is unclear. The sequenced material came from peripheral blood. The receptor's source is a woman aged 50 to 60 with COVID-19, enrolled during active disease. The CDR3: CASSKKDFEAFF. The CDR3 coding sequence is TGTGCCAGCAGCAAAAAGGACTTTGAAGCTTTCTTT.